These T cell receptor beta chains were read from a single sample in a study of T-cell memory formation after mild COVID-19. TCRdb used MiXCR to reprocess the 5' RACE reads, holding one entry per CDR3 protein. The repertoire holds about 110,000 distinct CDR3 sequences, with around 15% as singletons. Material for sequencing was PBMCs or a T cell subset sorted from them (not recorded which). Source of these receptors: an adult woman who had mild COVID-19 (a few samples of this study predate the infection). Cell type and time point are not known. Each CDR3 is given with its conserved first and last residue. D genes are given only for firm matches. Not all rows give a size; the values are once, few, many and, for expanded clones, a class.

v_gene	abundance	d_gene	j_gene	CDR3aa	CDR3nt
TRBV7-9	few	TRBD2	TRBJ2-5	CASSSGTSGYKETQYF	TGTGCCAGCAGCTCCGGGACTAGCGGGTATAAAGAGACCCAGTACTTC
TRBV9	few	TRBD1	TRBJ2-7	CASSQARTGGTYEQYF	TGTGCCAGCAGCCAAGCCCGGACAGGTGGGACCTACGAGCAGTACTTC
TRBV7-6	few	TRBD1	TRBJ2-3	CASSQDRGTDTQYF	TGTGCCAGCAGCCAGGACAGGGGCACAGATACGCAGTATTTT
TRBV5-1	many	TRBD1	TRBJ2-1	CASFQGGPAYNEQFF	TGCGCCAGCTTTCAAGGGGGCCCAGCCTACAATGAGCAGTTCTTC
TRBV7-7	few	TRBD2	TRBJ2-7	CASSASAGGLYEQYF	TGTGCTAGCAGCGCCTCAGCGGGAGGCCTATACGAGCAGTACTTC
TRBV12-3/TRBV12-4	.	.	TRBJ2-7	CASRFGTFYEQYF	TGTGCCAGCAGGTTCGGGACCTTCTACGAGCAGTACTTC
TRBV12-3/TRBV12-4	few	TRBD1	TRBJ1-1	CASSPGQSNTEAFF	TGTGCCAGCAGTCCGGGACAGTCCAACACTGAAGCTTTCTTT
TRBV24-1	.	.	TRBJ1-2	CATSEPRHGYTF	TGTGCCACCAGTGAACCAAGACATGGCTACACCTTC
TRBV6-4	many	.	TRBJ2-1	CASSDSSVTYNEQFF	TGTGCCAGCAGTGACTCTAGCGTGACCTACAATGAGCAGTTCTTC
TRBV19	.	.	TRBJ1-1	CASMGGVGTEAFF	TGTGCCAGTATGGGGGGAGTTGGCACTGAAGCTTTCTTT
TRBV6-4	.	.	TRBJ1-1	CASSDGEGGTEAFF	TGTGCCAGCAGTGACGGCGAGGGGGGAACTGAAGCTTTCTTT
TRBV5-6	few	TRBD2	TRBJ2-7	CASSLPGLAGAEQYF	TGTGCCAGCAGCTTACCGGGACTAGCGGGAGCCGAGCAGTACTTC
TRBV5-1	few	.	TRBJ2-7	CASLRTKTEYPYEQYF	TGCGCCAGCCTTAGGACGAAGACAGAGTATCCCTACGAGCAGTACTTC
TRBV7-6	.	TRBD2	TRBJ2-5	CASSRAGGLETQYF	TGTGCCAGCAGCAGAGCGGGGGGGCTAGAGACCCAGTACTTC
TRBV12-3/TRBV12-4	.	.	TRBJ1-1	CASQWQGGTEAFF	TGTGCCTCCCAGTGGCAGGGTGGGACTGAAGCTTTCTTT
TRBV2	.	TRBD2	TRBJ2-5	CASSDGSSGGTYQETQYF	TGTGCCAGCAGTGACGGGTCTAGCGGGGGGACGTACCAAGAGACCCAGTACTTC
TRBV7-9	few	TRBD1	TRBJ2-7	CASSFQVGGNLNEQYF	TGTGCCAGCAGCTTCCAGGTAGGGGGCAATCTCAACGAGCAGTACTTC
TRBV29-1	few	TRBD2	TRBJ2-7	CSVHGGYEQYF	TGCAGCGTCCACGGGGGGTACGAGCAGTACTTC
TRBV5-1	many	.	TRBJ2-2	CASSYPGAGNTGELFF	TGCGCCAGCAGCTATCCAGGGGCTGGGAACACCGGGGAGCTGTTTTTT
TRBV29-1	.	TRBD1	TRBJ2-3	CSVETGGWTDTQYF	TGCAGCGTCGAGACAGGGGGCTGGACAGATACGCAGTATTTT
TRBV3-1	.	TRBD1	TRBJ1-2	CASSLTDRPNYGYTF	TGTGCCAGCAGCCTCACGGACAGGCCTAACTATGGCTACACCTTC
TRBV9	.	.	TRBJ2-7	CASSVGEGAYEQYF	TGTGCCAGCAGCGTAGGAGAGGGCGCCTACGAGCAGTACTTC
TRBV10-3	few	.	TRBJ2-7	CAIRDRGGYEQYF	TGTGCCATCAGAGACAGAGGGGGATACGAGCAGTACTTC
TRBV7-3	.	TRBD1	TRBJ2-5	CASSLKGRGNQETQYF	TGTGCCAGCAGCTTAAAGGGCAGGGGGAACCAAGAGACCCAGTACTTC
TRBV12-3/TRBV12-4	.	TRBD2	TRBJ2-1	CASSSSGEPYNEQFF	TGTGCCAGCAGTTCTAGCGGGGAGCCCTACAATGAGCAGTTCTTC
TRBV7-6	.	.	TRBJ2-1	CASSWEEGRYNEQFF	TGTGCCAGCAGCTGGGAGGAGGGCCGGTACAATGAGCAGTTCTTC
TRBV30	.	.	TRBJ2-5	CACSTVGGQETQYF	TGTGCCTGCTCGACGGTGGGGGGTCAAGAGACCCAGTACTTC
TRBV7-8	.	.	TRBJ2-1	CASSLLYGSSGHNEQFF	TGTGCCAGCAGCTTACTTTACGGGAGTAGCGGCCACAATGAGCAGTTCTTC
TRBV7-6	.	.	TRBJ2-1	CASSLIHGWGDEQFF	TGTGCCAGCAGCCTGATACATGGGTGGGGGGATGAGCAGTTCTTC
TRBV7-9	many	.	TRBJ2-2	CASSPNDGVDANTGELFF	TGTGCCAGCAGCCCAAACGACGGAGTAGACGCGAACACCGGGGAGCTGTTTTTT
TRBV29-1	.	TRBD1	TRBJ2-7	CSVESGQGYEQYF	TGCAGCGTTGAATCCGGACAGGGATACGAGCAGTACTTC
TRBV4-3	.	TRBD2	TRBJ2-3	CASSQGWREGSTDTQYF	TGCGCCAGCAGCCAAGGTTGGCGGGAGGGCTCCACAGATACGCAGTATTTT
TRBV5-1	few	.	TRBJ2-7	CASSPDQDEQYF	TGCGCCAGCAGCCCGGACCAGGATGAGCAGTACTTC
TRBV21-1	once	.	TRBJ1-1	CASSAPGRTGGNTEAFF	TGTGCCAGCAGCGCCCCAGGTAGGACAGGGGGGAACACTGAAGCTTTCTTT
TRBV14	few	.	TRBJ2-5	CASSRGGARETQYF	TGTGCCAGCAGCAGAGGGGGGGCAAGAGAGACCCAGTACTTC
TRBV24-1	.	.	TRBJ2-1	CATSSQGYGGEQFF	TGTGCCACCAGCTCCCAGGGGTACGGAGGTGAGCAGTTCTTC
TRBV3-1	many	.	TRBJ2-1	CASSQVPGAPYNEQFF	TGTGCCAGCAGCCAAGTCCCGGGGGCCCCGTACAATGAGCAGTTCTTC
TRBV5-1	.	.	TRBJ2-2	CASSLANRVSGGELFF	TGCGCCAGCAGCTTGGCCAACCGGGTGTCGGGCGGGGAGCTGTTTTTT
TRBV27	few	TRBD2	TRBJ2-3	CASSFGAGGPFRNTQYF	TGTGCCAGCAGTTTCGGGGCGGGAGGGCCATTTCGAAATACGCAGTATTTT
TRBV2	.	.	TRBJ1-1	CASSDGSPLATEAFF	TGTGCCAGCAGTGACGGCTCGCCCCTGGCCACTGAAGCTTTCTTT
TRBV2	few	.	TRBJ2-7	CASSGTAYEQYF	TGTGCCAGCAGTGGGACAGCTTACGAGCAGTACTTC
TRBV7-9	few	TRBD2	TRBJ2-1	CASSSVAGVISYNEQFF	TGTGCCAGCAGCTCCGTAGCGGGGGTGATTTCCTACAATGAGCAGTTCTTC
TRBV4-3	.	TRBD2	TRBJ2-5	CASSQGSSGQETQYF	TGCGCCAGCAGCCAAGGGTCTAGCGGTCAAGAGACCCAGTACTTC
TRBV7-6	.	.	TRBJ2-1	CASSSGPNEQFF	TGTGCCAGCAGCTCAGGCCCCAATGAGCAGTTCTTC
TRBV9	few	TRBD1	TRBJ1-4	CASGQGDEKLFF	TGTGCCAGCGGACAGGGGGATGAAAAACTGTTTTTT
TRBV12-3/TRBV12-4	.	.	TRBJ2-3	CASSFTLELWVGPSTDTQYF	TGTGCCAGCAGTTTCACCCTAGAGCTTTGGGTCGGGCCTAGCACAGATACGCAGTATTTT
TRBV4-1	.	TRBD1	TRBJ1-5	CASSQDRAGGSNQPQHF	TGCGCCAGCAGCCAAGATAGGGCAGGGGGTAGCAATCAGCCCCAGCATTTT
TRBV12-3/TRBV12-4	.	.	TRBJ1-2	CASSVAGTVGYTF	TGTGCCAGCAGTGTAGCCGGGACGGTTGGCTACACCTTC